This TCR beta chain was sequenced in a study of OX40 agonist ivuxolimab in advanced cancers. The overall study: Patients in dose escalation had liver, melanoma, kidney or head and neck cancers.

The table came from immunoSEQ multiplex PCR; TCRdb's copy has only in-frame clones and leaves some out. The table has about 61,000 clones, 82% seen once; the top ten hold approximately 0.57%. In this sample, this clone turned up once. CDR3 length: 15 amino acids. Germline-derived CDR1 and CDR2 are SGHRS and YFSETQ. V shed 5 bases and J 2 bases; nucleotides not matched to a gene: 6. The receptor comes from an adult with an advanced solid tumor such as melanoma, head and neck, liver or kidney cancer. The V call is TRBV5-1, the J call TRBJ2-7; 11 nucleotides align to TRBD2. Sequencing was performed on CD4+ or CD8+ T cells sorted from blood, taken in a trial of the OX40 agonist ivuxolimab. The CDR3 DNA follows: TGCGCCAGCAGACGAACTAGCGGGAGCGCCTACGAGCAGTACTTC. As protein: CASRRTSGSAYEQYF. The full variable domain, rest sourced from reference TRBV5-1 and TRBJ2-7, is KAGVTQTPRYLIKTRGQQVTLSCSPISGHRSVSWYQQTPGQGLQFLFEYFSETQRNKGNFPGRFSGRQFSNSRSEMNVSTLELGDSALYLCASRRTSGSAYEQYFGPGTRLTVT.